This T cell receptor (beta chain) is drawn from a study of shared clonotypes between healthy human individuals. TCRdb's table, derived via immunoSEQ multiplex PCR, lists solely in-frame clones and lacks some. The table has hundreds of thousands of clones, 95% seen once. The V end was cut by 4 bases, the J end by 0 bases, with 6 bases between. This CDR3 is 14 amino acids long. CDR1 and CDR2 (germline): MNHEY, SMNVEV (reference sequence). Study-level results: Approximately 5.4% of naive CD4 clonotypes were common to a handful of donors. Lower generation probabilities were found for non-shared clonotypes than for those shared by all four donors. Researchers found naive subsets generally carried larger estimated richness than memory subsets.

CD8 cells classed as naive were CD45RO-negative and positively selected for CCR7, excluding terminally differentiated effector memory CD45RA+ cells. With regard to this clone: Antigen unknown.

This clonotype was sampled from a woman aged 25 to 45 in good health. The rearrangement uses TRBV27 and TRBJ2-2; the D is unclear. Sequencing used naive CD8+ T cells sorted from blood. CDR3 residues: CASSSTPNTGELFF. CDR3 sequence (DNA): TGTGCCAGCAGTTCGACACCGAACACCGGGGAGCTGTTTTTT.